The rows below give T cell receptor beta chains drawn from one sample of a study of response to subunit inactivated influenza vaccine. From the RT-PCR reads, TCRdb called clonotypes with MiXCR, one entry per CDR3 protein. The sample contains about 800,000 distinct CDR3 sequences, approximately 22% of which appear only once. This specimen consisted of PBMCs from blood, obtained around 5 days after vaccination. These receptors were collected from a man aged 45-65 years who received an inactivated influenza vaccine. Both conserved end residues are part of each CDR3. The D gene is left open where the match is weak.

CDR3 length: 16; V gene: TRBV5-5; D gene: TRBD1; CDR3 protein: CASSPGTGGNNSPLHF
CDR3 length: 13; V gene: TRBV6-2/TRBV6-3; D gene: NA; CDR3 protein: CAVRGPGAYEQYF
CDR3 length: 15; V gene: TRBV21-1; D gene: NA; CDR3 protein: CASSKGAANTGELFF
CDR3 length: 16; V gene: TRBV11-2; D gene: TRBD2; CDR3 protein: CASSLDLASGSYEQYF
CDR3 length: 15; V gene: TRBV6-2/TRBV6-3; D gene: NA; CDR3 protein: CASSYGLHTQETQYF
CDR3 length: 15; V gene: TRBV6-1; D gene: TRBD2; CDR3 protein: CASTPTGLADYEQYF
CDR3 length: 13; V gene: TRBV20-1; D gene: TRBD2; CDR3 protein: CSAKRGGKDTQYF
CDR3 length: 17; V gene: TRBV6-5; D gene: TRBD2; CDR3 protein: CAGSYTPGLAGGSEQYF
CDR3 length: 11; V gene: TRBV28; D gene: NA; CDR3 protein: CACDSPGELFF
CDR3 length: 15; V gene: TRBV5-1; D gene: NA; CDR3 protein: CASSLVQGMVYEQYF
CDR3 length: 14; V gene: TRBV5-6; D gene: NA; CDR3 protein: CASGGYSGANVLTF
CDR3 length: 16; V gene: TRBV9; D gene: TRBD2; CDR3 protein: CASSVGVGGPQETQYF
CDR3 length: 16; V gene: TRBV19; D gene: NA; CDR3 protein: CASSIVWTRGANEQFF
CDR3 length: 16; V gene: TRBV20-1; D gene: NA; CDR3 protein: CSARDKGWRIHETQYF
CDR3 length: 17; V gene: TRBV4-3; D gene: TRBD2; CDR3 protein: CASSQESSGGRTDTQYF
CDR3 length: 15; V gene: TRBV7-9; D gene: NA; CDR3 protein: CASSLGGVVDYEQYF
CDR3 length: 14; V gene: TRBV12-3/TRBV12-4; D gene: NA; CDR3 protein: CASSHGQLQETQYF
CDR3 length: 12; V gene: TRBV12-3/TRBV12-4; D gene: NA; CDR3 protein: CASRGLATEAFF
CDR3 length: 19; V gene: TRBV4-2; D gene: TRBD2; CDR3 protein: CASSQDWATSGSIHETQYF
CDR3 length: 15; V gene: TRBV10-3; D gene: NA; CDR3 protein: CAISEVVASGNTIYF
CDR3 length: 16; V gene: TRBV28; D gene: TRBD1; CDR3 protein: CASSPADRALSYEQYF
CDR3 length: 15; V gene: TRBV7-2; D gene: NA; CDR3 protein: CASSSGRSPTGELFF
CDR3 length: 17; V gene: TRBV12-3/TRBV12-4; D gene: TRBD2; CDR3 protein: CASSPNQLAGKFNEQFF
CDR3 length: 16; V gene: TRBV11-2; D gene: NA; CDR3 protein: CASSLVWGADKETQYF
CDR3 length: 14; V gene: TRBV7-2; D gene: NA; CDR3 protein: CASSLGGGIYGYTF
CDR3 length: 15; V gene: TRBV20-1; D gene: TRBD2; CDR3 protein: CSARKTSGMRDTQYF
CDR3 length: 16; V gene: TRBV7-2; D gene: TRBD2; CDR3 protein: CASSPTLLAGGGRQFF
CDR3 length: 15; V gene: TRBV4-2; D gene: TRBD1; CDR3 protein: CASSQETGEPYEQYF
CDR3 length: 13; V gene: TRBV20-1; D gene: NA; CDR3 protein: CSARDSYGNEQYF
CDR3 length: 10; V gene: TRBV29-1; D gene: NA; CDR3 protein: CSGVEDTQYF
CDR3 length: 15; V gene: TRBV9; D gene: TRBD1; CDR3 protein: CASNPLDRGNTEAFF
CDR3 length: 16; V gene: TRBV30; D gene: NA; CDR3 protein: CAWSAGHLLSNQPQHF
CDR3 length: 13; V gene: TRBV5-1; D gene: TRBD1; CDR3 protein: CASSSGQTYEQYF
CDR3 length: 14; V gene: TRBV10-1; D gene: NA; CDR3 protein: CASSESSAQETQYF
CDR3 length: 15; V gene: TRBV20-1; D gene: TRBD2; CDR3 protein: CSAEKAGGVLETQYF
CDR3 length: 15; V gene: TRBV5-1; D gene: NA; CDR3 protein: CASSLQGFSTDTQYF
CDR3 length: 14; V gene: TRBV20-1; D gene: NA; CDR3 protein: CSARVGPSDGELFF
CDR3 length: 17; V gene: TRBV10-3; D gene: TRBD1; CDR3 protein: CATTADRGFTGANVLTF
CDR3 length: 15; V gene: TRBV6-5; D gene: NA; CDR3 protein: CASSYSTAGGNEQFF
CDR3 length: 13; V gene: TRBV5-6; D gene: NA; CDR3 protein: CASSPRRIETQYF
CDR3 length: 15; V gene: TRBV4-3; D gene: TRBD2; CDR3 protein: CASSLTSGRPNEQFF
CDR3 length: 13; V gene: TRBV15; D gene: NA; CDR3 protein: CATSGGKNQPQHF
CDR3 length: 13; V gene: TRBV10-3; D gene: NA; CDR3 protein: CAISGREEETQYF
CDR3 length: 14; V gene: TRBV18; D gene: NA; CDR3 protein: CASSSTRENTEAFF
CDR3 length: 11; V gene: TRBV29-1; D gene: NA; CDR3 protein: CSGLNGEKLFF
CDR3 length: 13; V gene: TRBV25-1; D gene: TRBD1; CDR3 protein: CASAGTDNSPLHF
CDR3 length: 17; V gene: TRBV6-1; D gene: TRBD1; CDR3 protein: CASSGRDRGRVNTEAFF
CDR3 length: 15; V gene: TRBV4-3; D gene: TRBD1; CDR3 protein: CASSHWTGGEETQYF
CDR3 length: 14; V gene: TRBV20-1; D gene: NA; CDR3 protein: CSANPLAVTYEQYF
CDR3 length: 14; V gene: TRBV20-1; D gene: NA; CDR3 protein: CSAENKIMPYEQYF
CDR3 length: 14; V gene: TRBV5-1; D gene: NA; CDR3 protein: CASSFRPLGNIQYF
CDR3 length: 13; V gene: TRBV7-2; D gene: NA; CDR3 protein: CASSIDRNYGYTF
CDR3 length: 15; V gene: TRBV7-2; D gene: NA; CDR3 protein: CASKAGGQNTGELFF
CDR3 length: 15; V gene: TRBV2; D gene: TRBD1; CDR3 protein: CASSDRGPVRSPLHF
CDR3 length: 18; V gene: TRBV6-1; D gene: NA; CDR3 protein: CASSSSGSPTSRTDTQYF
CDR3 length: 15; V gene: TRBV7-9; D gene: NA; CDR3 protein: CASSRGTAAFYEQYF
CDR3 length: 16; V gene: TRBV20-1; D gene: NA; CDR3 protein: CSATAAGLDSGNTIYF
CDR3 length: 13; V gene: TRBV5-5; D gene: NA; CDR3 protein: CASSLETLDTQYF
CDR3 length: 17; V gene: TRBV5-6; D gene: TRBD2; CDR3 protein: CASSLAWSGGTTDTQYF